This T cell receptor (beta chain) was obtained from a study of T cell repertoires in cytomegalovirus infection. TCRdb re-called the reads with MiXCR, one entry per CDR3 protein. The profile shows fewer than 250,000 distinct CDR3 sequences, 9% to 15% of them singletons. This clonotype was counted only a few times. The CDR3 has 17 residues. J lost 6 bases, V lost 0 bases, and 5 bases had no gene match. Germline lookup yields CDR1 SGHTA and CDR2 FQGTGA. Sequenced sample: PBMCs. The chain is built from TRBV7-3 and TRBJ2-1; 13 bases agree with TRBD2. This receptor was taken from a human donor in good health (CMV status not recorded). Some clones in this sample may be carry-over from other donors' samples. CDR3 amino acids: CASSLTWTSGGLNEQFF. The CDR3 region has the DNA TGTGCCAGCAGCTTAACGTGGACTAGCGGGGGCCTCAATGAGCAGTTCTTC.